This TCR beta chain was captured by sequencing in a study of CD8 T cells in ankylosing spondylitis. General study results and limits: Researchers report that disease-linked clones proved CD8+ and relatively rare in peripheral blood. A motif in TCR beta, a set of 8 or 9 highly homologous variants, appeared characteristic of ankylosing spondylitis blood. Disease-linked clones reportedly showed significant enrichment in matched ankylosing spondylitis synovial fluid. Earlier literature documents some of the motif variants in reactive arthritis synovial fluid and blood.

Each CDR3 protein is one row after TCRdb ran MiXCR on the 5' RACE reads. Among 50,000 to 65,000 distinct CDR3 sequences, about 7.8% were seen once, and the ten largest hold around 8.5%. The sample holds many counts of this clonotype. The antigen is not known. The sample taken for sequencing was blood, either unsorted or a sorted T cell fraction (not recorded which). The sequence came from a female donor with ankylosing spondylitis or in good health (not recorded which).

The CDR3 DNA sequence: TGTGCCAGCAGTTTGTCGGGAGGGACAGATACGCAGTATTTT. The encoded protein is CASSLSGGTDTQYF. The chain joins TRBV12-3 or TRBV12-4 to TRBJ2-3, with 8 bases that match TRBD2. CDR3 length equals 14 residues. V was pared by 3 bases and J by 3 bases, with 2 bases of the junction left unmatched.